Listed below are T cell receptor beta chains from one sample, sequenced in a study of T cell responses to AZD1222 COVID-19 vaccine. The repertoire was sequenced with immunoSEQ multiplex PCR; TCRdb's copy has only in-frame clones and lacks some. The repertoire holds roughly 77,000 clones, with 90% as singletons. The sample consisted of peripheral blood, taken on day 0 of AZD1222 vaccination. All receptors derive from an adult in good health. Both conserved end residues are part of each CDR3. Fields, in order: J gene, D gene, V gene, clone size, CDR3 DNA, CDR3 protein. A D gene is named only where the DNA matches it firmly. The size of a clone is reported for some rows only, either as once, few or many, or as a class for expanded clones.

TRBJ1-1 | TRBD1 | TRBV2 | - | TGTGCCAGCAGGGAACAGGGGTACACTGAAGCTTTCTTT | CASREQGYTEAFF
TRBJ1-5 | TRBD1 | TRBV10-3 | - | TGTGCCAGCAAAGTGGGGGGGGCAGGACAGGGTGGCGATCAGCCCCAGCATTTT | CASKVGGAGQGGDQPQHF
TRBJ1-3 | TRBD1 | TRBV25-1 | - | TGTGCCAGCAGTCAACAGGGGGCAAGAAACACCATATATTTT | CASSQQGARNTIYF
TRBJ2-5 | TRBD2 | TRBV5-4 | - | TGTGCCAGCAGCTTGGGACTAGCTGCGGATCTGGAGACCCAGTACTTC | CASSLGLAADLETQYF
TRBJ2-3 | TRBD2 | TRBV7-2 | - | TGTGCCAGCAGCTTCGCTAGCGGGGGGAGCACAGATACGCAGTATTTT | CASSFASGGSTDTQYF
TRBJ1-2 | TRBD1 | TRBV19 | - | TGTGCCAGTAGTACGACAGGGAGAACCTATGGCTACACCTTC | CASSTTGRTYGYTF
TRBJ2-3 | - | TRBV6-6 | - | TGTGCCAGCAGTTTCACGGGGACAGATACGCAGTATTTT | CASSFTGTDTQYF
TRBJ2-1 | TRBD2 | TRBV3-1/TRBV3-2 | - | TGTGCCAGCAGCCTGACTTCTAGCGGGGGTAACAATGAGCAGTTCTTC | CASSLTSSGGNNEQFF
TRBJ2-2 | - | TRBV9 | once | TGTGCCAGCAGCGCCACAGGGTTGTACACCGGGGAGCTGTTTTTT | CASSATGLYTGELFF
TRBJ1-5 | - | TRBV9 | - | TGTGCCAGCAGCGTAGACCCAGGGCCAGGGGTCCAGCATTTT | CASSVDPGPGVQHF
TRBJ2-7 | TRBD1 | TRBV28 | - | TGTGCCAGCAGACCTACAGGGGCGGGCGGCGAGCAGTACTTC | CASRPTGAGGEQYF
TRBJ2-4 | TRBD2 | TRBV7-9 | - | TGTGCCAGCAGCCCGGAGGCAGGGAGGGGCGTTGGAAACATTCAGTACTTC | CASSPEAGRGVGNIQYF
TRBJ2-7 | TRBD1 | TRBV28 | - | TGTGCCAGCAGCCCGGGACAGACCTACGAGCAGTACTTC | CASSPGQTYEQYF
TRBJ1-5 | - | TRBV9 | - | TGTGCCAGCAGCGTAGGAGTAGGGCGGAATCAGCCCCAGCATTTT | CASSVGVGRNQPQHF
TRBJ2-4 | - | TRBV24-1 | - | TGTGCCACCAGTGTCTTTAGGAGGGCACTAGCCAAAAACATTCAGTACTTC | CATSVFRRALAKNIQYF
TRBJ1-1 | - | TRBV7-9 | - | TGTGCCAGCAGCTCGACGGGGGCCGGGAACACTGAAGCTTTCTTT | CASSSTGAGNTEAFF
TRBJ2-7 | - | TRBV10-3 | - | TGTGCCATCAGTGTAGGAACAGGGCAGTACTTC | CAISVGTGQYF
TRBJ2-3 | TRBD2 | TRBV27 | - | TGTGCCAGCAGTTCCCGCGGCGGGGGGATTACAGATACGCAGTATTTT | CASSSRGGGITDTQYF
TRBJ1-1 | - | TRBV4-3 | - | TGCGCCAGCAGCCAGGTCGGGACACCCGAAAACACTGAAGCTTTCTTT | CASSQVGTPENTEAFF
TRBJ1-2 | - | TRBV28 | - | TGTGCCAGCAGTACCCACACAGGGAATCGTGGCTACACCTTC | CASSTHTGNRGYTF
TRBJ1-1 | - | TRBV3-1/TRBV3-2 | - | TGTGCCAGCAGTCAGGGTAAAATGTTGAGTGAAGCTTTCTTT | CASSQGKMLSEAFF
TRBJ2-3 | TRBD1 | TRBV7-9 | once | TGTGCCAGCAGCTTAGGACAGGGGCAGGTAGTAGGGCAGTATTTT | CASSLGQGQVVGQYF
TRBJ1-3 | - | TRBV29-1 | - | TGCAGCGTTGAAGATCGGGGGCTCTCTGGAAACACCATATATTTT | CSVEDRGLSGNTIYF
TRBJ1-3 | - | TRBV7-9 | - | TGTGCCAGCAGCTTAATTGGGAGGAGGGGACCTGGAAACACCATATATTTT | CASSLIGRRGPGNTIYF
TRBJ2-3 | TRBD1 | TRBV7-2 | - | TGTGCCAGCAGCTCCCTGGGACAGGCAGGTACGCAGTATTTT | CASSSLGQAGTQYF
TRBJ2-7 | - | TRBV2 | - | TGTGCCAGCAGTGAGGGTCCAGCTCCCGCCGAGTCCCACGAGCAGTACTTC | CASSEGPAPAESHEQYF
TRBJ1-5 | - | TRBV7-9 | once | TGTGCCAGCAGTTGGGGCAATCAGCCCCAGCATTTT | CASSWGNQPQHF